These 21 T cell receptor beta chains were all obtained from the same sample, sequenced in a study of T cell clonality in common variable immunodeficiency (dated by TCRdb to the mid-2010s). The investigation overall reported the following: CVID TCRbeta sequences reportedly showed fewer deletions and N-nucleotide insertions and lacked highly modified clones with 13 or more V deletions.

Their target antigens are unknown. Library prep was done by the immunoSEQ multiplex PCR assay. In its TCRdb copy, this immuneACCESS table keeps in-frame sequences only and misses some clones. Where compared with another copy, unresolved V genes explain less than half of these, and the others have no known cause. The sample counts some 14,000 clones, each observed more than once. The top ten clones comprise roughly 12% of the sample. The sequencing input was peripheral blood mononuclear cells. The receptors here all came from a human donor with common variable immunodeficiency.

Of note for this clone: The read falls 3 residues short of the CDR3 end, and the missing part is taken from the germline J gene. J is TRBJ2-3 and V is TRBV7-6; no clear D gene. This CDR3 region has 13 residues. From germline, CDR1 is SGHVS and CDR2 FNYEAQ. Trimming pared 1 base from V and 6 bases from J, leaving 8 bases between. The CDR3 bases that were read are TGTGCCAGCAGCTTAGGGCGGAGCGATACG. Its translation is CASSLGRSDT. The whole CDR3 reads CASSLGRSDTQYF.

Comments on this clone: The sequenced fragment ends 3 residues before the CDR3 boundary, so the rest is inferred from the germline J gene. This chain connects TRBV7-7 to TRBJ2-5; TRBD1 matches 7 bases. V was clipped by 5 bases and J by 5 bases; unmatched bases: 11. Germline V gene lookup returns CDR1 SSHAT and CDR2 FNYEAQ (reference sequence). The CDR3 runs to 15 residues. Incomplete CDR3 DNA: TGTGCCAGCAGCGCCAACGACAGGGCCTGGGAGACC. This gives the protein CASSANDRAWET. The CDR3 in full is CASSANDRAWETQYF.

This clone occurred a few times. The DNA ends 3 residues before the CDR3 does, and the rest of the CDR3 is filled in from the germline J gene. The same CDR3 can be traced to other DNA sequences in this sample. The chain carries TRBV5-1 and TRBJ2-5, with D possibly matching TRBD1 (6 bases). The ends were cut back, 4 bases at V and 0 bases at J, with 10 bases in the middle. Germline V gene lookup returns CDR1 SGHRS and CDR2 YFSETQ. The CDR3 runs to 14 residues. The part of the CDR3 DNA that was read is TGCGCCAGCAGCATACAGGGTAACCAAGAGACC. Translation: CASSIQGNQET. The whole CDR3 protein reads CASSIQGNQETQYF. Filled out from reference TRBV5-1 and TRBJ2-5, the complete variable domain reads KAGVTQTPRYLIKTRGQQVTLSCSPISGHRSVSWYQQTPGQGLQFLFEYFSETQRNKGNFPGRFSGRQFSNSRSEMNVSTLELGDSALYLCASSIQGNQETQYFGPGTRLLVL.

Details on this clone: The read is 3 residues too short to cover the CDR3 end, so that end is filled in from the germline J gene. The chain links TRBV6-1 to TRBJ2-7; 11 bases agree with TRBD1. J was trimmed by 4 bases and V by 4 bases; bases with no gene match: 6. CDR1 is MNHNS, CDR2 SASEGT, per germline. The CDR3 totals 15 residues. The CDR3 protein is CASSGRDRGFYEQYF. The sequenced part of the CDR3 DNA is TGTGCCAGCAGTGGAAGGGACAGGGGGTTTTACGAG.

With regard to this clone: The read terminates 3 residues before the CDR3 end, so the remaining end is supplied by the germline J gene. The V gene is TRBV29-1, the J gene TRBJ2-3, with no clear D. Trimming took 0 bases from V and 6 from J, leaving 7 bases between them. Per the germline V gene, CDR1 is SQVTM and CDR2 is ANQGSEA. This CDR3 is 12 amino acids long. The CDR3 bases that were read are TGCAGCGTTGAAGATCCCGTGGATACG. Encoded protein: CSVEDPVDT. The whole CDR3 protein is CSVEDPVDTQYF.

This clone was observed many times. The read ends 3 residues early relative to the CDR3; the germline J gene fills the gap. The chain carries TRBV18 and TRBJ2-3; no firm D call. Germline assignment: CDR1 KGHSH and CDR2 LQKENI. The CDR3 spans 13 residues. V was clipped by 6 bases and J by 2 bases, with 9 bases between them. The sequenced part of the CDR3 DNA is TGTGCCAGCTCCCAGACTCCCACAGATACG. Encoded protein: CASSQTPTDT. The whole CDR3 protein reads CASSQTPTDTQYF.

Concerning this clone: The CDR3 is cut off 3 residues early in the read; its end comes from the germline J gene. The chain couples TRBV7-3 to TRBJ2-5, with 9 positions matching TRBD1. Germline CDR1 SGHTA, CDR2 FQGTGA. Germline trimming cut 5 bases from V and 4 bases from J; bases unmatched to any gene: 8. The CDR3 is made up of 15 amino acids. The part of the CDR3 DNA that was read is TGTGCCAGCAGCCGAGGACAGGGGTCAGGAGAGACC. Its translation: CASSRGQGSGET. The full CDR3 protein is CASSRGQGSGETQYF.

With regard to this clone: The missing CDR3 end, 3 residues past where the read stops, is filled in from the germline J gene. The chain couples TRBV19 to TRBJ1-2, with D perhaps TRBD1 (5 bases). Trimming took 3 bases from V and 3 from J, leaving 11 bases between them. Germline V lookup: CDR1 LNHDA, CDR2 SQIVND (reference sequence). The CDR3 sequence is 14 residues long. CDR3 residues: CASSMGLTDYGYTF. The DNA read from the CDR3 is TGTGCCAGTAGTATGGGGCTAACAGACTATGGC.

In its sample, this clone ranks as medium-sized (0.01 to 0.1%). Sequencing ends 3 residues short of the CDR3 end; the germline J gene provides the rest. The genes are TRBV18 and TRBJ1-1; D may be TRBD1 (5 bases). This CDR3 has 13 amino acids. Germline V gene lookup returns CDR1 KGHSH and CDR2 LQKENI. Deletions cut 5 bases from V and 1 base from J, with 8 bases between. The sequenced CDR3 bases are TGTGCCAGCTCAGCAGACAGGAACACTGAA. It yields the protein CASSADRNTE. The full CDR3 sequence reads CASSADRNTEAFF.

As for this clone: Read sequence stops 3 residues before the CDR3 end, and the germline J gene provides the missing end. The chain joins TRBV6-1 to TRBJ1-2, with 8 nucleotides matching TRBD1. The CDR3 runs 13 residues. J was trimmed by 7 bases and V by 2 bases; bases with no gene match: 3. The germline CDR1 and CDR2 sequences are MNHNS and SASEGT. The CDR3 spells CASSEQGAGGYTF. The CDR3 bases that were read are TGTGCCAGCAGTGAACAGGGGGCTGGTGGC.

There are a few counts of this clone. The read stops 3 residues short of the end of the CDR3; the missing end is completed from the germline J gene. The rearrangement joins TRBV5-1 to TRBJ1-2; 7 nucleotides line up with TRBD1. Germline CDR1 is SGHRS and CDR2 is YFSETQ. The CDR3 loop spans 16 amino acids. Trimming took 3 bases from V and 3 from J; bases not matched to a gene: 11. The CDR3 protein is CASSSRPDREDYGYTF. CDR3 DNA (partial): TGCGCCAGCAGCTCGAGACCCGACAGGGAGGACTATGGC.

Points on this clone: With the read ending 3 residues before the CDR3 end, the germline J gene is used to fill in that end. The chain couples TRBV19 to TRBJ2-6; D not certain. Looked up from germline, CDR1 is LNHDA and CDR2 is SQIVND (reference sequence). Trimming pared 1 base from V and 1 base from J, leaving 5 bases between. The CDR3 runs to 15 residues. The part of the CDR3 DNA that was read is TGTGCCAGTAGTATAGGAAGGTCTGGGGCCAACGTC. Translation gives CASSIGRSGANV. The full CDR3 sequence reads CASSIGRSGANVLTF.

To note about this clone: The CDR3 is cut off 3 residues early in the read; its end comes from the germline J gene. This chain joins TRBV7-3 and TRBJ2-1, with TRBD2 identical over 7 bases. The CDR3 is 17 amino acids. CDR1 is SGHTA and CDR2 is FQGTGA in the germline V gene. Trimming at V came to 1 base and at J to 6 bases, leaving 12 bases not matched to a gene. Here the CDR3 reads CASSLIGGRAGGNEQFF. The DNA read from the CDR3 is TGTGCCAGCAGCTTAATCGGTGGGAGGGCCGGGGGCAATGAG.

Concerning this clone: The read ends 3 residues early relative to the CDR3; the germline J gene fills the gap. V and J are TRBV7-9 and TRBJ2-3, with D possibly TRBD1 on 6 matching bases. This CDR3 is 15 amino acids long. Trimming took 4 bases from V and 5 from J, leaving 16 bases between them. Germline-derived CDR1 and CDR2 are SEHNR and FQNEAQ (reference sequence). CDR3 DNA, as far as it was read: TGTGCCAGCAGCTCAAACCAACCAGGGGTAGATACG. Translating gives CASSSNQPGVDT. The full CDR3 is CASSSNQPGVDTQYF.

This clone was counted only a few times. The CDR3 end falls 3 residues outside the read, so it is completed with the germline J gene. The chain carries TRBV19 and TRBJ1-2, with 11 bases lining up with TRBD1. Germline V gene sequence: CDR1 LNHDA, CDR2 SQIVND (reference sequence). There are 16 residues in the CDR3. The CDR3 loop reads CASSKSEDRGRGGYTF. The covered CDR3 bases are TGTGCCAGTAGTAAATCGGAGGACAGGGGGCGCGGGGGC.

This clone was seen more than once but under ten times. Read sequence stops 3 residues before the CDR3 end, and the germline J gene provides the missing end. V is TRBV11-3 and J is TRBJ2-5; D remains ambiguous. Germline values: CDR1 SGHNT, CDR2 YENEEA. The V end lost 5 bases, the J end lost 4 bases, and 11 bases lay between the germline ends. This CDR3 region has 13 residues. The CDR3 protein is CASSPSPGETQYF. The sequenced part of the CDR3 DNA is TGTGCCAGCAGCCCGTCCCCGGGAGAGACC.

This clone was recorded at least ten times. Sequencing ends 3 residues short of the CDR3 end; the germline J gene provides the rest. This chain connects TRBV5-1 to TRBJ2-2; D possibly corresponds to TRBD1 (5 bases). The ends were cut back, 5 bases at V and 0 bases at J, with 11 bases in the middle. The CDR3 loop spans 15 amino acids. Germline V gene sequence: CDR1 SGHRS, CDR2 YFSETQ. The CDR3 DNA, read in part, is TGCGCCAGCAGGCTGGCAGGGCCGAACACCGGGGAG. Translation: CASRLAGPNTGE. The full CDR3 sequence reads CASRLAGPNTGELFF.

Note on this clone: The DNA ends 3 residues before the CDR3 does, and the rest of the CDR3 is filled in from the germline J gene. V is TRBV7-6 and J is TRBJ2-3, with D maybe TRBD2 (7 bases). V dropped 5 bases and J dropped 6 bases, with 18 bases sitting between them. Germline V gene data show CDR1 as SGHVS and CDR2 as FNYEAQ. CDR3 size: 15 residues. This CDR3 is CASSPKVAGADTQYF. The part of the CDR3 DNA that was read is TGTGCCAGCAGCCCTAAGGTGGCGGGGGCTGATACG.

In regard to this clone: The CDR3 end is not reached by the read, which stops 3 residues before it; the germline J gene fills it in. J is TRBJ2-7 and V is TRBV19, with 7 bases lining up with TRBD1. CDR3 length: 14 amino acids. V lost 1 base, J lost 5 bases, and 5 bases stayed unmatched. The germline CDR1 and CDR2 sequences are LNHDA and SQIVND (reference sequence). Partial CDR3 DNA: TGTGCCAGTAGTATAGGCGACAGGGTCAACGAG. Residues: CASSIGDRVNE. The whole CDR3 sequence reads CASSIGDRVNEQYF.

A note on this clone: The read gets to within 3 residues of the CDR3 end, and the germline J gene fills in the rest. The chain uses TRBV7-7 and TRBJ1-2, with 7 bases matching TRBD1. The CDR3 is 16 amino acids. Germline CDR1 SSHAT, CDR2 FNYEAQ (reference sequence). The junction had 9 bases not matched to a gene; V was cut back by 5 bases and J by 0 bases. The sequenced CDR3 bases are TGTGCCAGCAGCCCACAGGGGCTAGACCCTAACTATGGC. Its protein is CASSPQGLDPNYG. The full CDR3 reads CASSPQGLDPNYGYTF.

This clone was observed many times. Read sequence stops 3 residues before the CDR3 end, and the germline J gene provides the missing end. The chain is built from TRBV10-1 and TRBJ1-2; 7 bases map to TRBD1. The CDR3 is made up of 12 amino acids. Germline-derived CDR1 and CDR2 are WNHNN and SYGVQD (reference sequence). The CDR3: CASSGGGRGYTF. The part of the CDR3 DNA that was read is TGCGCCAGCAGTGGAGGGGGCAGAGGC.